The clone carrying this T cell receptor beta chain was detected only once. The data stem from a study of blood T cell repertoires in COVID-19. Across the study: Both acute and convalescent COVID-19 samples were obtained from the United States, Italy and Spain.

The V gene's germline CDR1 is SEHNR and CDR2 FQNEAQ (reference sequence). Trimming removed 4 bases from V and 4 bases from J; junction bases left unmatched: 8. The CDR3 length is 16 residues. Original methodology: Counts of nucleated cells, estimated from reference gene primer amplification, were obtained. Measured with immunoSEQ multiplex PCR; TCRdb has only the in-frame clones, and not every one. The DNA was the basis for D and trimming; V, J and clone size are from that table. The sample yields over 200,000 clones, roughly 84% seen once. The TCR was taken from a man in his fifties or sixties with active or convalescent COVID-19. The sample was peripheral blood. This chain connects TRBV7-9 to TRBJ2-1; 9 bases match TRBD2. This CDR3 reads CASSSLSGGYYNEQFF. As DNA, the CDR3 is TGTGCCAGCAGCTCCCTTAGCGGGGGTTATTACAATGAGCAGTTCTTC.